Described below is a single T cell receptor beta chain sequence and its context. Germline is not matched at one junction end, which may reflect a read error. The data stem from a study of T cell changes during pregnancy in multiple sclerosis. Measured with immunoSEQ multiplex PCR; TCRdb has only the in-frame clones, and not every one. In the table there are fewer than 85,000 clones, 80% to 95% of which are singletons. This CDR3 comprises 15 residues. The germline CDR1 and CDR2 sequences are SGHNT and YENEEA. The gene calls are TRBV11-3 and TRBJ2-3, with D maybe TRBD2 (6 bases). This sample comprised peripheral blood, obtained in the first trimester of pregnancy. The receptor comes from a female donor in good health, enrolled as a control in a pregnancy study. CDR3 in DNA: TGTGCCAACAGCTTCGGGACTCACGGCACAGATACGCAGTATTTT. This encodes CANSFGTHGTDTQYF.